Listed here are 22 T cell receptor beta chains from one sample, sequenced in a study of cytomegalovirus exposure and HLA in healthy donors. The PCR used 60 Vbeta and 13 Jbeta primers. TCRdb keeps only in-frame clones here, not all; method: immunoSEQ multiplex PCR. The sample consists of 130,000 or so clones, approximately 80% of them appearing once. Sequencing was done on a sample of PBMCs. These receptors all come from a female donor in good health and CMV-seropositive.

In its sample, this clone was seen a few times. The V and J genes are TRBV7-9 and TRBJ2-3, with D unresolved. Germline V lookup: CDR1 SEHNR, CDR2 FQNEAQ (reference sequence). The CDR3 has 15 amino acids. The germline V and J ends were trimmed by 3 bases and 0 bases, with 10 bases remaining between them. The CDR3, as DNA: TGTGCCAGCAGCTTTAAGCAATCTAGCACAGATACGCAGTATTTT. Protein sequence: CASSFKQSSTDTQYF.

The chain recombines TRBV27 with TRBJ2-7; no clear D. CDR3 length: 11 amino acids. Trimming removed 2 bases at V and 5 bases at J, with 4 bases between. Germline assignment: CDR1 MNHEY and CDR2 SMNVEV (reference sequence). The CDR3, as DNA: TGTGCCAGCAGTTTAGGCCACGAGCAGTACTTC. This encodes CASSLGHEQYF.

For this clone: The same CDR3 can be traced to other DNA sequences in this sample. This CDR3 reads CASSSGLADNEQFF. Here the CDR3 DNA reads TGTGCCAGCAGCTCGGGACTAGCGGACAATGAGCAGTTCTTC. This chain links TRBV7-3 with TRBJ2-1; 11 bases agree with TRBD2. CDR3 length: 14 residues. Germline loops: CDR1 SGHTA, CDR2 FQGTGA. The J segment lost 5 bases and the V segment lost 4 bases, leaving 1 base of the junction unmatched.

V is TRBV6-1 and J is TRBJ2-3; 9 nucleotides line up with TRBD2. This CDR3 region has 17 residues. The germline V gene encodes CDR1 MNHNS and CDR2 SASEGT. V lost 2 bases to trimming and J lost 5 bases; unmatched junction nucleotides: 11. This CDR3 is CASSEFPVAGVGDTQYF. The DNA for the CDR3 is TGTGCCAGCAGTGAATTTCCGGTAGCGGGAGTTGGAGATACGCAGTATTTT.

This rearrangement joins TRBV27 to TRBJ1-1, with D perhaps TRBD1 (5 bases). CDR1 and CDR2 from the germline V gene are MNHEY and SMNVEV (reference sequence). The CDR3 is made up of 13 amino acids. The V gene lost 2 bases and the J gene lost 1 base, with 5 bases spanning the gap. CDR3 DNA sequence: TGTGCCAGCAGTTTACAGGGGAACACTGAAGCTTTCTTT. It encodes CASSLQGNTEAFF.

This sequence joins TRBV6-5 and TRBJ1-3, with D hard to call. CDR1 and CDR2 from the germline V gene are MNHEY and SVGAGI. Between the trimmed V and J ends, which lost 4 bases and 4 bases, there was a span of 8 bases. CDR3 size: 13 residues. CDR3 coding DNA: TGTGCCAGCAGTTCCCCCTCCGGAAACACCATATATTTT. It specifies CASSSPSGNTIYF.

The rearrangement links TRBV7-2 to TRBJ1-1; D is perhaps TRBD1 (5 bases). CDR3 length: 14 residues. The V end was cut by 2 bases, the J end by 5 bases, with 12 bases between. Per germline, CDR1 SGHTA and CDR2 FQGNSA. In DNA, the CDR3 is TGTGCCAGCAGCTTACAGGGTATGAGTACTGAAGCTTTCTTT. Translating gives CASSLQGMSTEAFF.

This rearrangement joins TRBV18 to TRBJ1-2; no clear D gene. CDR1 is KGHSH, CDR2 LQKENI, per germline. CDR3 size: 13 residues. Trimming removed 5 bases from V and 3 bases from J, with 10 bases in between. The CDR3 DNA follows: TGTGCCAGCTCAGCCTCGGTAGACTATGGCTACACCTTC. It codes for CASSASVDYGYTF. Based on the CDR3 plus reference TRBV18 and TRBJ1-2, the full variable domain is NAGVMQNPRHLVRRRGQEARLRCSPMKGHSHVYWYRQLPEEGLKFMVYLQKENIIDESGMPKERFSAEFPKEGPSILRIQQVVRGDSAAYFCASSASVDYGYTFGSGTRLTVV.

This clone occurred once. The chain links TRBV5-1 to TRBJ2-3, with D unclear. CDR1 is SGHRS and CDR2 is YFSETQ in the germline V gene. The CDR3 has 15 amino acids. Trimming left V 0 bases short and J 1 base short, with 9 bases between. CDR3 DNA: TGCGCCAGCAGCTTGGTGGTTACGGGCACAGATACGCAGTATTTT. Protein product: CASSLVVTGTDTQYF.

The rearrangement joins TRBV27 to TRBJ1-1, with D possibly being TRBD1 (5 bases). The CDR3 has 14 amino acids. Germline V CDR1 and CDR2: MNHEY, SMNVEV (reference sequence). Trimming cost V 5 bases and J 0 bases, with 10 bases left between them. This CDR3 reads CASSRGGMNTEAFF. CDR3 nucleotide sequence: TGTGCCAGCAGTAGGGGAGGGATGAACACTGAAGCTTTCTTT.

The V and J genes are TRBV28 and TRBJ1-6; 8 nucleotides align to TRBD1. The V gene end was trimmed by 5 bases and the J gene end by 10 bases; junction bases not matched to a gene: 13. Germline V gives CDR1 MDHEN, CDR2 SYDVKM. The CDR3 loop spans 16 amino acids. DNA for the CDR3: TGTGCCAGCAGTCCACGCGGACAGGGAATGGAATCACCCCTCCACTTT. Translating it yields CASSPRGQGMESPLHF.

V usage is TRBV4-1 and J usage is TRBJ2-1, with 7 nucleotides matching TRBD2. Germline CDR1 reads MGHRA; CDR2 reads YSYEKL. The CDR3 spans 16 residues. V shed 1 base, J shed 3 bases, and the junction held 6 bases outside the gene matches. CDR3 loop: CASSQGLAAFYNEQFF. CDR3 nucleotides: TGCGCCAGCAGCCAAGGGCTAGCGGCATTCTACAATGAGCAGTTCTTC.

The rearrangement joins TRBV29-1 to TRBJ1-3; no clear D gene. Germline-derived CDR1 and CDR2 are SQVTM and ANQGSEA. This CDR3 has 13 amino acids. The germline V and J ends were trimmed by 3 bases and 4 bases, with 10 bases remaining between them. The DNA for the CDR3 is TGCAGCGTTGAGCCTCCGCGCGGAAACACCATATATTTT. Its translation: CSVEPPRGNTIYF.

The rearrangement joins TRBV4-2 to TRBJ2-2; 10 bases match TRBD2. With V trimmed by 1 base and J by 5 bases, 7 bases remained unmatched. The CDR3 contains 17 residues. Germline CDR1 and CDR2: LGHNA and YNFKEQ. CDR3 protein: CASSQVLAGVWTGELFF. In DNA, the CDR3 is TGTGCCAGCAGCCAAGTCCTAGCGGGAGTTTGGACCGGGGAGCTGTTTTTT.

This chain joins TRBV2 and TRBJ1-2, with 9 bases aligning to TRBD1. Germline V CDR1 and CDR2: SNHLY, FYNNEI. Germline trimming cut 6 bases from V and 6 bases from J; bases unmatched to any gene: 8. This CDR3 is 14 amino acids long. CDR3 in DNA: TGTGCCAGCAGAACCCCGGGACAGGGTAATGGCTACACCTTC. Translated: CASRTPGQGNGYTF. The variable domain in full, completed from reference TRBV2 and TRBJ1-2, reads EPEVTQTPSHQVTQMGQEVILRCVPISNHLYFYWYRQILGQKVEFLVSFYNNEISEKSEIFDDQFSVERPDGSNFTLKIRSTKLEDSAMYFCASRTPGQGNGYTFGSGTRLTVV.

The rearrangement joins TRBV7-6 to TRBJ2-3; 9 bases match TRBD2. This CDR3 spans 14 amino acids. V was pared by 8 bases and J by 4 bases, with 7 bases of the junction left unmatched. Per the germline V gene, CDR1 is SGHVS and CDR2 is FNYEAQ. For the CDR3, the DNA is TGTGCCAGCTCCCGGGCGGGAGGGCCAGATACGCAGTATTTT. It translates to CASSRAGGPDTQYF.

This chain joins TRBV19 and TRBJ2-7; possibly TRBD1 for D (5 bases). V lost 5 bases to trimming and J lost 3 bases, with 11 bases between them. The CDR3 has 13 amino acids. Per germline, CDR1 LNHDA and CDR2 SQIVND (reference sequence). The CDR3 nucleotides are TGTGCCAGTAGTCCAGGGAACGTCTACGAGCAGTACTTC. This codes for CASSPGNVYEQYF.

This sequence joins TRBV6-1 and TRBJ2-7; 8 positions agree with TRBD1. The CDR3 extends over 14 amino acids. V was pared by 5 bases and J by 5 bases, with 8 bases of the junction left unmatched. CDR1 is MNHNS, CDR2 SASEGT, per germline. The CDR3 bases are TGTGCCAGCAGTACAGGACAGGGAAGTCACGAGCAGTACTTC. This encodes CASSTGQGSHEQYF.

This chain links TRBV2 with TRBJ1-2; D unresolved. From germline, CDR1 is SNHLY and CDR2 FYNNEI. This CDR3 has 14 residues. Trimming left V 4 bases short and J 3 bases short, with 12 bases between. The CDR3 sequence: CASSASRAYYGYTF. The CDR3 DNA reads as TGTGCCAGCAGTGCGAGTCGCGCCTACTATGGCTACACCTTC.

The gene calls are TRBV5-1 and TRBJ1-1; D remains ambiguous. This CDR3 has 15 amino acids. From germline, CDR1 is SGHRS and CDR2 YFSETQ. Trimming shortened V by 0 bases and J by 0 bases, and 9 bases separated the two germline ends. Here the CDR3 reads CASSLVSQMNTEAFF. CDR3 bases: TGCGCCAGCAGCTTGGTTTCGCAGATGAACACTGAAGCTTTCTTT.

The V call is TRBV9, the J call TRBJ2-3, with D perhaps TRBD1 (5 bases). CDR3 size: 13 residues. Looked up from germline, CDR1 is SGDLS and CDR2 is YYNGEE. The V and J ends lost 1 base and 5 bases respectively, with 8 bases between them. The CDR3 DNA sequence: TGTGCCAGCAGCGTAATCCAGGGAGATACGCAGTATTTT. Translation gives CASSVIQGDTQYF.

For this clone: Germline and junction disagree at one end, which may indicate a read error. The V gene is TRBV18, the J gene TRBJ2-7; the match to TRBD2 covers 7 bases. The CDR3 has 13 amino acids. The germline V gene encodes CDR1 KGHSH and CDR2 LQKENI. The CDR3 DNA sequence: TGTGCCACCTCAAGCGGGAATCGCGACGAGCAGTACTTC. Protein: CATSSGNRDEQYF.